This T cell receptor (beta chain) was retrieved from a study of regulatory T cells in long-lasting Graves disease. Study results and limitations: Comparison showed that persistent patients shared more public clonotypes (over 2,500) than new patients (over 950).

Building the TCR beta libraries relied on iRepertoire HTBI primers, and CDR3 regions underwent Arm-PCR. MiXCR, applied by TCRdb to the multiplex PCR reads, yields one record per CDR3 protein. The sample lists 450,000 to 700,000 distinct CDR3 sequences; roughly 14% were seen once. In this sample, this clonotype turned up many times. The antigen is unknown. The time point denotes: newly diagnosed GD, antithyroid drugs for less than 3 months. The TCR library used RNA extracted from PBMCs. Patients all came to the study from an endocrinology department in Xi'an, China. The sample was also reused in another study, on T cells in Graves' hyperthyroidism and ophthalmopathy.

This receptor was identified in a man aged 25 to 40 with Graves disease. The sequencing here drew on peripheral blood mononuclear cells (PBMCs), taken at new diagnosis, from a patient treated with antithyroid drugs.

CDR3 protein: CSVLDAAGQPQHF. CDR3 DNA sequence: TGCAGCGTGCTCGACGCGGCGGGGCAGCCCCAGCATTTT. The rearrangement links TRBV29-1 to TRBJ1-5, with D unresolved. Germline V gives CDR1 SQVTM, CDR2 ANQGSEA. Trimming shortened V by 6 bases and J by 7 bases, and 16 bases separated the two germline ends. The CDR3 extends over 13 amino acids.